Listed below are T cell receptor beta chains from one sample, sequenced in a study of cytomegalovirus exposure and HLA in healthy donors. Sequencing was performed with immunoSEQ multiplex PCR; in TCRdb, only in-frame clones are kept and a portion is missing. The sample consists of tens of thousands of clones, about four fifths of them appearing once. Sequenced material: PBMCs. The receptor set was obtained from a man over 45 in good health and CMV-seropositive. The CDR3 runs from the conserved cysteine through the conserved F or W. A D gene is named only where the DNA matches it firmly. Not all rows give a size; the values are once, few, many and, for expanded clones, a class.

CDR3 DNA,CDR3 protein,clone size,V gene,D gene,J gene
TGTTCCAGCAGCTTCCCAGGGGCTGGAAACACCATATATTTT,CSSSFPGAGNTIYF,.,TRBV7-9,.,TRBJ1-3
TGCGCCAGCAGCCAAGCCAGGGGAAGGGACAATCAGCCCCAGCATTTT,CASSQARGRDNQPQHF,.,TRBV4-1,.,TRBJ1-5
TGTGCCAGCAGTTCCAACGACAGGGACGAGCAGTACTTC,CASSSNDRDEQYF,.,TRBV6-5,TRBD1,TRBJ2-7
TGCAGCGTAGTGCCCTTGGACAGCCAAGAGACCCAGTACTTC,CSVVPLDSQETQYF,once,TRBV29-1,.,TRBJ2-5
TGTGCCAGCAGCTTAGACCCAGCGGGGGGTACCCGAGAGACCCAGTACTTC,CASSLDPAGGTRETQYF,.,TRBV7-2,TRBD2,TRBJ2-5
TGTGCCAGCAGTGATCATTCCTATAATTCACCCCTCCACTTT,CASSDHSYNSPLHF,.,TRBV25-1,.,TRBJ1-6
TGTGCCAGCAGCTTAGCGCTCGGGGGGGAGACCCAGTACTTC,CASSLALGGETQYF,.,TRBV11-1,TRBD2,TRBJ2-5
TGTGCCAGCAGTAACCACATCCCGGGACAACTCGCTAACTATGGCTACACCTTC,CASSNHIPGQLANYGYTF,.,TRBV28,.,TRBJ1-2
TGTGCCAGCAGCAAAGTTATAGGACAGGGAAGCACTGAAGCTTTCTTT,CASSKVIGQGSTEAFF,.,TRBV21-1,.,TRBJ1-1
TGCAGCGTTGAGCGGGGACAGATCAGCACAGATACGCAGTATTTT,CSVERGQISTDTQYF,.,TRBV29-1,.,TRBJ2-3
TGTGCCAGCAGTGGGTTGGGGAGGAACAATCAGCCCCAGCATTTT,CASSGLGRNNQPQHF,once,TRBV2,.,TRBJ1-5
TGTGCCAGCAGTCAAGGGCATGGGGCCAACGGCCTGACTTTC,CASSQGHGANGLTF,.,TRBV7-6,.,TRBJ2-6
TGCGCCAGTGCTCCTAGCGCCACTGGATCCTACGAGCAGTACTTC,CASAPSATGSYEQYF,few,TRBV4-1,.,TRBJ2-7
TGTGCCAGCAGTGATCCCACCGGAGAGATGAACACTGAAGCTTTCTTT,CASSDPTGEMNTEAFF,few,TRBV2,.,TRBJ1-1
TGTGCCAGCTCACCGACTAGCGGGAGGTACCACGAGCAGTACTTC,CASSPTSGRYHEQYF,.,TRBV18,TRBD2,TRBJ2-7
TGTGCCAGCAGCCTTTCGTTACGGTCGAACACTGAAGCTTTCTTT,CASSLSLRSNTEAFF,few,TRBV5-4,.,TRBJ1-1
TGTGCCAGCAGGAACGAGAGGGGGACCGGGGAGCTGTTTTTT,CASRNERGTGELFF,.,TRBV2,.,TRBJ2-2
TGTGCCAGCAGGGGGACTAGCGGGATAAAGCAGTTCTTC,CASRGTSGIKQFF,.,TRBV2,TRBD2,TRBJ2-1
TGTGCCAGCAGCTCCCCAGGGGGCAATCAGCCCCAGCATTTT,CASSSPGGNQPQHF,once,TRBV7-2,.,TRBJ1-5
TGCGCCAGCAGCCAAGATATCGGCGAGGCCCAGTACTTC,CASSQDIGEAQYF,.,TRBV4-1,.,TRBJ2-5
.,CASSPSDFFGEKLFF,once,TRBV4-1,.,TRBJ1-4
TGTGCCAGCAGCCAAGAAGGGGCAGGGACTAATGAAAAACTGTTTTTT,CASSQEGAGTNEKLFF,.,TRBV14,.,TRBJ1-4
TGTGCCAGCAGCTTGGACTCCTACGAGCAGTACTTC,CASSLDSYEQYF,.,TRBV11-2,.,TRBJ2-7
TGTGCCAGTAGCCCCGGGACAGGGGGCTACGAGCAGTACTTC,CASSPGTGGYEQYF,.,TRBV19,TRBD1,TRBJ2-7
TGTGCCAGTAGGGACAGGGACCATCAGCCCCAGCATTTT,CASRDRDHQPQHF,.,TRBV19,TRBD1,TRBJ1-5
TGTGCCAGCAGCTCAGGAGGGGTCATGAACACTGAAGCTTTCTTT,CASSSGGVMNTEAFF,.,TRBV7-9,.,TRBJ1-1
TGTGCCAGCAGCGTAGTAGGCGGAGGATACACAGATACGCAGTATTTT,CASSVVGGGYTDTQYF,.,TRBV9,.,TRBJ2-3
TGTGCCAGCAGCTTTATGGGGACAAACACCGGGGAGCTGTTTTTT,CASSFMGTNTGELFF,.,TRBV7-2,.,TRBJ2-2
TGTGCCAGCAGGTCTGCAGGGGGCGGCCCAGATACGCAGTATTTT,CASRSAGGGPDTQYF,.,TRBV5-4,TRBD1,TRBJ2-3
TGTGCCAGCACACCCGGGACAGGGAACACCGGGGAGCTGTTTTTT,CASTPGTGNTGELFF,.,TRBV2,TRBD1,TRBJ2-2
TGTGCCAGCAGCTTGGGTTTCGGGAGGGGTACAGATACGCAGTATTTT,CASSLGFGRGTDTQYF,.,TRBV5-4,TRBD2,TRBJ2-3
TGTGCCAGCAGCTTCCTTGCGGGCAGCTTAATCTCTGGAAACACCATATATTTT,CASSFLAGSLISGNTIYF,.,TRBV5-8,.,TRBJ1-3
TGTGCCAGCAGCCCAGGGAACTATGGCTACACCTTC,CASSPGNYGYTF,.,TRBV11-3,.,TRBJ1-2
TGTGCCAGCAGTATAGGGGGCTCTGGGGCCAACGTCCTGACTTTC,CASSIGGSGANVLTF,.,TRBV6-1,.,TRBJ2-6
TGCGCCAGCCAGCTTGGAGGACAGCTTAACTATGGCTACACCTTC,CASQLGGQLNYGYTF,.,TRBV5-1,.,TRBJ1-2
TGTGCCAGCAGCTTAGACCACGGGACTCCAGGAGGAAACACCATATATTTT,CASSLDHGTPGGNTIYF,.,TRBV7-9,.,TRBJ1-3
TGTGCCAGCAGCCAAGAAAGCATCGGGGAGCTGTTTTTT,CASSQESIGELFF,.,TRBV14,.,TRBJ2-2
TGTGCCAGCAGCGTCGGACAGGGGAACTACGAGCAGTACTTC,CASSVGQGNYEQYF,once,TRBV9,TRBD1,TRBJ2-7
TGTGCCAGCAGCGTAACTAGCGCTACAGATACGCAGTATTTT,CASSVTSATDTQYF,few,TRBV9,TRBD2,TRBJ2-3
TGTGCCAGCAGCGTAGGACTAGCCTCCTATGGGAGCGAGCAGTACTTC,CASSVGLASYGSEQYF,once,TRBV9,TRBD2,TRBJ2-7
TGTGCCAGCAGCTCCTCAGGAACTGGAAACACCATATATTTT,CASSSSGTGNTIYF,.,TRBV11-2,.,TRBJ1-3
TGCGCCAGCAGCTTGTCAGGGGGCGAAGGTGGCTACACCTTC,CASSLSGGEGGYTF,.,TRBV5-1,TRBD1,TRBJ1-2
TGTGCCAGCAGTGAATTCCGGGGGGCGAACACCGGGGAGCTGTTTTTT,CASSEFRGANTGELFF,.,TRBV6-1,TRBD2,TRBJ2-2
TGTGCCAGTAACTCTCAAGCGGGATCAGGCGAGCAGTTCTTC,CASNSQAGSGEQFF,once,TRBV19,TRBD2,TRBJ2-1
TGTGCCAGCAGCGTAGGGAGCGGGGGGGTATACGAGCAGTACTTC,CASSVGSGGVYEQYF,.,TRBV9,TRBD2,TRBJ2-7
TGCGCCAGCAGCCTGACTAGCTCCTACGAGCAGTACTTC,CASSLTSSYEQYF,.,TRBV5-1,.,TRBJ2-7
TGTGCCAGCAGTTTAGCGGGAGGCAACAATGAGCAGTTCTTC,CASSLAGGNNEQFF,.,TRBV11-2,TRBD2,TRBJ2-1
TGCACCAGCAGCCAAGATCCCCGAGCGGGAAACACCGGGGAGCTGTTTTTT,CTSSQDPRAGNTGELFF,.,TRBV1,.,TRBJ2-2
TGTGCCTGGAATGGGGCGGGAGGGCCCGTCAATGAGCAGTTCTTC,CAWNGAGGPVNEQFF,.,TRBV30,TRBD2,TRBJ2-1
TGCGCCAGCAGTGAGTCGCAGGTCGATCTTTATGGCTACACCTTC,CASSESQVDLYGYTF,.,TRBV10-1,.,TRBJ1-2
TGTGCCAGCACCTTAGCGGGAGGAAGCACAGATACGCAGTATTTT,CASTLAGGSTDTQYF,.,TRBV9,TRBD2,TRBJ2-3
TGTGCCACCAGCATTAATTACCCGGGACTAGCGGGAGGGGGGCAGTACTTC,CATSINYPGLAGGGQYF,.,TRBV15,TRBD2,TRBJ2-7
TGTGCCAGCAGCGCGGATGGACAGCCCTGGCGAGACGAGCAGTACTTC,CASSADGQPWRDEQYF,.,TRBV9,.,TRBJ2-7
TGCGCCAGCAGCTTAACTAGCGGGAGTGGTAATGAGCAGTTCTTC,CASSLTSGSGNEQFF,.,TRBV5-1,TRBD2,TRBJ2-1
TGTGCCAGCAGCGTAGAGCGCAGCTTACGAGAGACCCAGTACTTC,CASSVERSLRETQYF,.,TRBV9,.,TRBJ2-5
TGTGCCAGCAGGCCCGACAGGGAGAATGGCTACACCTTC,CASRPDRENGYTF,.,TRBV7-9,TRBD1,TRBJ1-2
TGTGCCAGCCTTAGACGCCCTCGGGAGGGTCAGCCCCAGCATTTT,CASLRRPREGQPQHF,.,TRBV2,.,TRBJ1-5
TGCGCCAGCAGCCGGGGGACTAGCGGTTACGAGCAGTACTTC,CASSRGTSGYEQYF,.,TRBV5-1,TRBD2,TRBJ2-7
TGTGCCTGGATGGTAGGGGGCACTGGAAACACCATATATTTT,CAWMVGGTGNTIYF,.,TRBV30,TRBD1,TRBJ1-3